A single sample gave rise to the 5 T cell receptor beta chains below, sequenced in a study of cytomegalovirus exposure and HLA in healthy donors. The study ran its PCR with 60 Vbeta and 13 Jbeta primers. TCRdb's table, derived via immunoSEQ multiplex PCR, lists solely in-frame clones and lacks some. The sample consists of approximately 190,000 clones, roughly 68% of them appearing once. Sequencing input: PBMCs. The receptors originated from a man between 35 and 55 years old in good health and CMV-seropositive.

V is TRBV27 and J is TRBJ2-3; the D gene is possibly TRBD2 (7 bases). V was shortened by 5 bases and J by 7 bases, with 19 bases between the two germline ends. The CDR3 loop spans 15 amino acids. The germline CDR1 and CDR2 sequences are MNHEY and SMNVEV (reference sequence). CDR3 region: CASSLIGGAINTQYF. CDR3 DNA sequence: TGTGCCAGCAGTCTTATAGGGGGGGCCATAAATACGCAGTATTTT.

The chain is built from TRBV7-9 and TRBJ2-7; D is unresolved. Germline-derived CDR1 and CDR2 are SEHNR and FQNEAQ (reference sequence). V was shortened by 2 bases and J by 6 bases, with 5 bases between the two germline ends. This CDR3 comprises 11 residues. CDR3 sequence (DNA): TGTGCCAGCAGCTTACAGATCGAGCAGTACTTC. This codes for CASSLQIEQYF.

This clone was seen only a few times. The chain couples TRBV7-2 to TRBJ1-1; TRBD1 matches 7 bases. Germline lookup yields CDR1 SGHTA and CDR2 FQGNSA. CDR3 length: 14 amino acids. Losses at the gene ends were 5 bases for V and 5 bases for J; bases not matched to a gene: 8. The CDR3 region is CASSPQGRRTEAFF. CDR3 nucleotides: TGTGCCAGCAGCCCACAGGGGAGGAGGACTGAAGCTTTCTTT.

This chain uses TRBV11-2 with TRBJ2-2, with D possibly being TRBD2 (5 bases). CDR1 SGHAT and CDR2 FQNNGV come from the germline V gene. This CDR3 spans 12 amino acids. V dropped 5 bases and J dropped 8 bases, with 9 bases sitting between them. DNA of the CDR3: TGTGCCAGCAGCCGACCGGGGGGGGAGCTGTTTTTT. It specifies CASSRPGGELFF.

The rearrangement links TRBV2 to TRBJ1-6; D unresolved. The CDR3 extends over 15 amino acids. Trimming removed 0 bases at V and 7 bases at J, with 10 bases between. Per germline, CDR1 SNHLY and CDR2 FYNNEI. CDR3 residues: CASSEAGRINSPLHF. In DNA, the CDR3 is TGTGCCAGCAGTGAAGCGGGCAGGATCAATTCACCCCTCCACTTT.